This TCR beta chain was profiled in a study of Tregs in tolerant kidney transplant recipients. CDR3 length equals 17 residues. In germline, CDR1 is SGHTA, CDR2 FQGTGA. With V trimmed by 2 bases and J by 4 bases, 9 bases remained unmatched. CFSE-labeled recipient PBMCs were cultured roughly 6 days with irradiated graft donor PBMCs, then FACS-sorted. Assay used: immunoSEQ multiplex PCR; TCRdb lists only in-frame clones, some missing. The data hold about 8,300 clones, with about 32% observed a single time. Study findings and constraints: Changing PCR primers prevented nucleotide comparison between some patients' samples.

The sample holds one count of this clone. The antigen is unknown. This sequence joins TRBV7-3 and TRBJ2-1; 9 bases align to TRBD2. The TCR sequence derives from a human patient who received a combined kidney and bone marrow transplant. Sequences were derived from CD8+ T cells from blood cultured with allogeneic cells, sampled before the transplant. The CDR3 DNA reads TGTGCCAGCAGCTTACTAGGGCTAGCGGGATCTTACAATGAGCAGTTCTTC. Protein: CASSLLGLAGSYNEQFF.